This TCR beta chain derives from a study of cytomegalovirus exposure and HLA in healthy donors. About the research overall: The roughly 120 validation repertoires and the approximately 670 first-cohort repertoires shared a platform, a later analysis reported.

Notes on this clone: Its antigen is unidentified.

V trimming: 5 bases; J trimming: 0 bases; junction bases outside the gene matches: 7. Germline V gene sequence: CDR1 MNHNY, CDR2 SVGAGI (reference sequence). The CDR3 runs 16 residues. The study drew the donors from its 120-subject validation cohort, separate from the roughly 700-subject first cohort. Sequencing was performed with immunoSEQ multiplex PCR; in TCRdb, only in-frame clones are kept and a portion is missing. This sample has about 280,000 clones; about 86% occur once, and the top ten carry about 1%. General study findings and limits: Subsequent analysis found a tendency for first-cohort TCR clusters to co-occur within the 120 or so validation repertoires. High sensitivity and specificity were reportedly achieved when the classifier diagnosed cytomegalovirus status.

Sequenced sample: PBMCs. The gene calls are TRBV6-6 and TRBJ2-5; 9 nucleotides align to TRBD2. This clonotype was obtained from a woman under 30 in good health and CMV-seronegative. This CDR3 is CASSLSGGLYQETQYF. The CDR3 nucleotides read TGTGCCAGCAGTCTTAGCGGGGGACTGTACCAAGAGACCCAGTACTTC.